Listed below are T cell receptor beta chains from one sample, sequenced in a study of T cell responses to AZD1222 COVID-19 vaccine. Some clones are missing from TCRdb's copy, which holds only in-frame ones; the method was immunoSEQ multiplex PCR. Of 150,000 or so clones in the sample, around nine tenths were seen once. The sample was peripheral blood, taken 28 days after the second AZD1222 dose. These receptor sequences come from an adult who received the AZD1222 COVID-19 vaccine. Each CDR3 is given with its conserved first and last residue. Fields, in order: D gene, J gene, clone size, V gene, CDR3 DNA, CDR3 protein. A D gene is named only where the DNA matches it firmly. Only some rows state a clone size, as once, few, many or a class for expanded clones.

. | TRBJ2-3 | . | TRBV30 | TGTGCCACGTCCCCAAGCGCCACCATAAATACGCAGTATTTT | CATSPSATINTQYF
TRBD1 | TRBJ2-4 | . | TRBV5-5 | TGTGCCAGCAGCCCATGGACAGGGGATATACGAAACATTCAGTACTTC | CASSPWTGDIRNIQYF
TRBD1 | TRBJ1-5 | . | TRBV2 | TGTGCCAGCAGACGACAGGGTGGGGACAATCAGCCCCAGCATTTT | CASRRQGGDNQPQHF
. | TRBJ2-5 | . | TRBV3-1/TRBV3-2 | TGTGCCAGCAGCCAAGTCGTACTAAGAGGGGAGACCCAGTACTTC | CASSQVVLRGETQYF
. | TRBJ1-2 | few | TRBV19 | TGTGCCAGTAGTATAGATCTCGATTCCCATGGCTACACCTTC | CASSIDLDSHGYTF
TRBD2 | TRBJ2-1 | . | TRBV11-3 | TGTGCCAGCAGCGAAACTAGCGAGTACAATGAGCAGTTCTTC | CASSETSEYNEQFF
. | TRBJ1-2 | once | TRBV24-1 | TGTGCCACCAGTGATTACAGGGATGGCTACACCTTC | CATSDYRDGYTF
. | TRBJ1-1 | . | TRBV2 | TGTGCCAGCAGTGAAGCGCTTCGGGGGATTGAAGCTTTCTTT | CASSEALRGIEAFF
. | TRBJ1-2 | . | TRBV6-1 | TGTGCCAGCAGTGAAAACTTTCATGGCTACACCTTC | CASSENFHGYTF
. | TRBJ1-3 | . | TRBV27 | TGTGCCAGCAGTTTAGGTTTTGGAAACACCATATATTTT | CASSLGFGNTIYF
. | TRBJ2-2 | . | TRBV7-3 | TGTGCCAGCAGGCGTCCAGCAGCGTTCGGGAGTGTCGGGGAGCTGTTTTTT | CASRRPAAFGSVGELFF
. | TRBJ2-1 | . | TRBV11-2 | TGTGCCAGCAGCTTAGGTGGCGGGGTAGGCTACAATGAGCAGTTCTTC | CASSLGGGVGYNEQFF
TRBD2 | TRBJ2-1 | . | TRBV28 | TGTGCCAGCAGTCAAAGACTAGCGGGAGCCCGGCCGGCTAGCAATGAGCAGTTCTTC | CASSQRLAGARPASNEQFF
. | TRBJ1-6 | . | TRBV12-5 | TGTGCTAGTGGCTCCGGGACATCCAGTAATTCACCCCTCCACTTT | CASGSGTSSNSPLHF
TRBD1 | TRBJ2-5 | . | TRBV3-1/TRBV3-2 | TGTGCCAGCAGCTCAACTGTGACAGGGAAAGAGACCCAGTACTTC | CASSSTVTGKETQYF
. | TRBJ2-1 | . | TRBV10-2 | TGCGCCAGCTGGGAAGGGGGGCGCTACAATGAGCAGTTCTTC | CASWEGGRYNEQFF
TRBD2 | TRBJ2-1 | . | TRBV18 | TGTGCCAGCTCACTCCTAGCGGGAGAGGATGAGCAGTTCTTC | CASSLLAGEDEQFF
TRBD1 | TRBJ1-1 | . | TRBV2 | TGTGCCAGCAGTGTGGACAGGGGGCGCATATCTGAAGCTTTCTTT | CASSVDRGRISEAFF
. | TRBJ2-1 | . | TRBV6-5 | TGTGCCACAATAGAACTAGGCGGGCACAATGAGCAGTTCTTC | CATIELGGHNEQFF
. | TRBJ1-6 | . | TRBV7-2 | TGTGCCAGCAGCTTACAGGGGTTAGCAAATTCACCCCTCCACTTT | CASSLQGLANSPLHF
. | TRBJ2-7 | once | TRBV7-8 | TGTGCCAGCAGCTCGGGACTGTCCTACGAGCAGTACTTC | CASSSGLSYEQYF
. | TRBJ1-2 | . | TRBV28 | TGTGCCAGCCGGGGGACACACAACCGGCTAGGCTACACCTTC | CASRGTHNRLGYTF
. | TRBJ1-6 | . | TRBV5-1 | TGCGCCAGCAGCTTGGGACAGTTAAATTCACCCCTCCACTTT | CASSLGQLNSPLHF
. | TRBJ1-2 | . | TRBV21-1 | TGTGCCAGCAGCAATGGCGGGACGGGACTCTGTGGCTACACCTTC | CASSNGGTGLCGYTF
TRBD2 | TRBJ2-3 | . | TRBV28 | TGTGCCGCGGCTAGCGGGGGGGGCACAGATACGCAGTATTTT | CAAASGGGTDTQYF
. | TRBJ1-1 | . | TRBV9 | . | CASSAAPSTLNTEAFF
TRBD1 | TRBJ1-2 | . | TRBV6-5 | TGTGCCAGCACCAAAGAAGGGACAGTCCGCTATGGCTACACCTTC | CASTKEGTVRYGYTF
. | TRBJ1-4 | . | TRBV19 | TGTGCCAGTAGTACCCGGACTGCAACTAATGAAAAACTGTTTTTT | CASSTRTATNEKLFF
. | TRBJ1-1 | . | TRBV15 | TGTGCCACCAGCAGAGTTCTCTCCCGGGGTGCTTTCTTT | CATSRVLSRGAFF
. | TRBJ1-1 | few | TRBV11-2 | TGTGCCAGCAGCGCCGGCGTTTTGGGTACTGAAGCTTTCTTT | CASSAGVLGTEAFF
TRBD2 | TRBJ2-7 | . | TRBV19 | TGTGCCAGTAGTAGTGCCGCGGGAGTCTCCAACGAGCAGTACTTC | CASSSAAGVSNEQYF
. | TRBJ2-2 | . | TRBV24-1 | TGTGCCACCAGTGATTTACCTGACACCGGGGAGCTGTTTTTT | CATSDLPDTGELFF
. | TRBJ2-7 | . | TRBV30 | TGTGCCTGGAAGACCGCCGGGACGGGGAATACCTACGAGCAGTACTTC | CAWKTAGTGNTYEQYF
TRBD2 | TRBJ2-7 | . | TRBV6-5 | TGTGCCACTAGACTAGCGGGAGAGTCGGGGGAGCAGTACTTC | CATRLAGESGEQYF
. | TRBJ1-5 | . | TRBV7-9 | TGTGCCAGCAGCCCAAGACGGGGTCAGCCCCAGCATTTT | CASSPRRGQPQHF
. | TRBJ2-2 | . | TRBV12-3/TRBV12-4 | TGTGCCAGCAGCCCATCGGGCACCGGGGAGCTGTTTTTT | CASSPSGTGELFF
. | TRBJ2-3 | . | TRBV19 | TGTGCCAGTAGTACGCGGAGGGTCGGGGGTAAAACAGATACGCAGTATTTT | CASSTRRVGGKTDTQYF
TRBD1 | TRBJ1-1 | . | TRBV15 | TGTGCCACCAGCAGAGATCGGACAGGGGGCCACACTGAAGCTTTCTTT | CATSRDRTGGHTEAFF
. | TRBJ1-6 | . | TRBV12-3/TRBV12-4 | TGTGCCAGCAGTTTTTGGGGACCCCTCCACTTT | CASSFWGPLHF
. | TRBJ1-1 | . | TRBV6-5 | TGTGCCAGCAGTTACGGGGGCAGGGGCACTGAAGCTTTCTTT | CASSYGGRGTEAFF
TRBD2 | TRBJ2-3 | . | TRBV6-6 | TGTGCCAGCAGTATCGGCGGGGACTACCTCACAGATACGCAGTATTTT | CASSIGGDYLTDTQYF
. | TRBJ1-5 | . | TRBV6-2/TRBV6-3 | TGTGCCAGCAGTTTCGGGAGGGCCCCGCAGCCCCAGCATTTT | CASSFGRAPQPQHF
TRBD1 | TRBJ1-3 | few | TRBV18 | TGTGCCAGCTCACCTCCCCTCGGACAGGGGGGCCGGCGGGGAAACACCATATATTTT | CASSPPLGQGGRRGNTIYF
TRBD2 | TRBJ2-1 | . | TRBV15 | TGTGCCACCAGCAGAGATAACGGGGGGAGTTCCCGCCGGAATGAGCAGTTCTTC | CATSRDNGGSSRRNEQFF
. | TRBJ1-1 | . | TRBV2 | TGTGCCAGCAGACCTACTACGTCCGTCCGGGTCACTGAAGCTTTCTTT | CASRPTTSVRVTEAFF
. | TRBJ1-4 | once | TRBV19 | TGTGCCAGTAGGACTTATGGGCATCCCCAAGACGAAAAACTGTTTTTT | CASRTYGHPQDEKLFF
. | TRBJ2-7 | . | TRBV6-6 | TGTGCCAGCAGTTACTCTCACCCGGTGAGCTCCTACGAGCAGTACTTC | CASSYSHPVSSYEQYF
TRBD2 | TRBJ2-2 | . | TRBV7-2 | TGTGCCAGCAGCTTAGTGGCGGGGGGGACCGGGGAGCTGTTTTTT | CASSLVAGGTGELFF
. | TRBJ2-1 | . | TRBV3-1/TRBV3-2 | TGTGCCAGCAGCCAAGCAATTCAGGGGGGAAATGAGCAGTTCTTC | CASSQAIQGGNEQFF
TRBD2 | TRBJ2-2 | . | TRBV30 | TGTGCCTGGAGTGTACCTCTTTGGCTAGCGGGACCGGGCGGGGAGCTGTTTTTT | CAWSVPLWLAGPGGELFF
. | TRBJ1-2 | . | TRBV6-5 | TGTGCCAGCAGAACCGGGACATGGTCCGTTTATGGCTACACCTTC | CASRTGTWSVYGYTF
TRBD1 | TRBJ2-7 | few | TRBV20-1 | TGCAGTGCTAGTGACTTACCGGGACAGGGGTCCTACGAGCAGTACTTC | CSASDLPGQGSYEQYF
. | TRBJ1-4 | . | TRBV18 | TGTGCCAGCTCACCTGTCCCTGGGGCCGCGGGTACTGAAAAACTGTTTTTT | CASSPVPGAAGTEKLFF
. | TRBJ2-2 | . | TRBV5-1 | TGCGCCAGCAGCATGGGGGAATCTTCGCCCGGGGAGCTGTTTTTT | CASSMGESSPGELFF
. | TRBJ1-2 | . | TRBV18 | TGTGCCAGCTCACCACCTCAATGGGGCTATGGCTACACCTTC | CASSPPQWGYGYTF
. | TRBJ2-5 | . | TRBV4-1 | TGCGCCAGCAGCCATTCCAGGGAGACCCAGTACTTC | CASSHSRETQYF
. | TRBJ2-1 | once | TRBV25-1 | TGTGCCAGCAGTGAGCCAAATATCGGGGAATACAATGAGCAGTTCTTC | CASSEPNIGEYNEQFF